This T cell receptor beta chain was captured in a study of shared clonotypes between healthy human individuals. This clone was observed a few times. Other DNA sequences in the same sample also yield this CDR3. Some clones are missing from TCRdb's copy, which holds only in-frame ones; the method was immunoSEQ multiplex PCR. Found here are about 2.4 million clones, approximately 90% of them singletons; the top ten hold under 0.15%. CDR1 and CDR2 from the germline V gene are SQVTM and ANQGSEA. With 4 bases removed from V and 0 bases from J, the gap between germline ends came to 9 bases. The CDR3 has 13 residues.

This clonotype originated in a man younger than 35 in good health. Sequencing input: naive CD4+ T cells sorted from blood. Subset noted: CD45RA+ positively selected. The rearrangement links TRBV29-1 to TRBJ1-1; possible D gene TRBD1, 5 bases. This chain's CDR3 is CSVAGTLNTEAFF. The CDR3 bases are TGCAGCGTTGCCGGGACCTTGAACACTGAAGCTTTCTTT.